The subject of this entry is one T cell receptor (beta chain). This clonotype was seen many times. Its recognized antigen is unknown. No much larger clone exists at a distance of one base, and base qualities are not known. Libraries were built with 5' RACE. This sample was sequenced with an Illumina HiSeq 2500. A second PCR of about 6 to 11 cycles was run with a J-beta primer mix and a sample-barcoded 5' primer. Each TCR beta cDNA molecule received a unique molecular identifier from a template-switch 5' adaptor carrying 12 random nucleotides. At least 3 million CDR3-containing paired-end reads were obtained from each sample. All of the RNA was converted into first-strand cDNA using the Mint cDNA synthesis kit, with a TRBC-specific oligonucleotide serving as the primer. All cDNA was treated with uracil-DNA glycosylase and then went through a first 18-cycle PCR with the universal primers M1SS and BC2_uni_R. Processing in the source paper ran as follows. Normalization of each sample was performed by random selection of 1 million high-quality reads, each carrying a distinct molecular identifier. Instead of being binned into consensus sequences, reads that shared molecular identifiers were thrown out. CDR3 identification, clonotype clustering and error correction used MiTCR with a Q25 quality threshold and the strictest error-elimination algorithm. A nonparametric unseen species model with Euler transformation was used to estimate a lower bound on total TCR beta diversity. The raw public data were reprocessed by TCRdb itself: fastp quality trimming at Q25, MiXCR clonotype calling, in-frame beta chains only. Rows are unified per CDR3 protein, each entry keeping the most common DNA and genes. The V and J calls were not made by the authors but by TCRdb's processing. This sample lists 850,000 to 950,000 distinct CDR3 sequences; less than 35% were detected once. Around a sixth of the sample is held by the ten biggest clonotypes.

The donors were a few dozen Caucasian individuals from Russia, aged roughly 6 to 100 years, who were systemically healthy. Around 10 milliliters of peripheral blood were drawn from each donor into EDTA-treated Vacutainer tubes. Ficoll-Paque density-gradient centrifugation was used to isolate PBMCs, with at least 6 million obtained per sample. Trizol reagent was used to extract total RNA from PBMCs, with at least 6 micrograms per sample. For every donor, flow cytometry on a PBMC aliquot measured the percentage of naive CD45RAhigh/CD27high T cells. The sample originates from a study of blood T cells in healthy people across ages (dated by TCRdb to about 2015). For the wider study: In model experiments, roughly one uniquely barcoded TCR beta cDNA molecule per two T cells was captured by template switching. The donors were split into four age groups: young (average 16 years), middle-aged (about 40), aged (roughly 60) and long-lived (approximately 80). Using the same blood draw, the study looked at two additional independent replicas of 1 million unique cDNA reads for two donors, one aged 18 to 30 and the other aged 80 or older. To track age-related changes in TCR beta repertoire diversity, the study relied on deep sequencing normalized with unique cDNA molecular identifiers. To avoid experimental bias, donors of different ages were spread randomly across the sequencing lanes. Broader findings and caveats from the paper: Total diversity estimates from one million sequenced T cells were considered lower bounds and underestimates. As age increased, observed TCR beta diversity per million T cells dropped in a roughly linear way, and a significant reduction was already evident by age about 40. The CMV infection status of donors was not known, potentially confounding age-related changes in expanded clonotypes. A strong correlation was found between observed TCR beta diversity and the percentage of naive T cells measured by flow cytometry. Compared with the aged group, more naive CD4+ T cells, fewer expanded clones and increased TCR diversity were shown by the long-lived group, suggesting age selection. Bulk unsorted PBMC profiling prevented conclusive comparison of naive and antigen-experienced compartments.

V gives up 8 bases and J gives up 4 bases, and the segment between their germline ends measures 21 bases. Taken from the germline V gene (reference sequence), the CDR1 and CDR2 loops are GTSNPN and SVGIG. The CDR3 goes from the cysteine to the phenylalanine over 16 residues. The DNA shown is the 48-base CDR3, in frame from base 1. The chain is assembled from TRBV30 and TRBJ2-6; the D gene is tentatively TRBD1 or TRBD2, each matching 5 bases. The receptor was isolated from a woman over 75 in good health. Specimen: blood. Here is the DNA: TGTGCCCGGGACCGCGCTTGGAGGTCAGGGGCCAACGTCCTGACTTTC. It codes for CARDRAWRSGANVLTF.